These 8 T cell receptor beta chains originate from one sample sequenced in a study of blood T cell repertoires in COVID-19. Clones were sequenced by immunoSEQ multiplex PCR, and TCRdb holds only the in-frame ones, with some missing. Counted here are approximately 200,000 clones, about 87% occurring once; the ten biggest clones make up around 4%. The sequenced material came from peripheral blood. All receptors come from a woman in her 30s with acute or convalescent COVID-19.

V gene TRBV28 combines with J gene TRBJ2-6; D not resolved. This CDR3 spans 15 amino acids. Germline CDR1 reads MDHEN; CDR2 reads SYDVKM. V lost 2 bases and J 1 base, leaving 6 bases between the germline ends. Here the CDR3 reads CASSLHSSGANVLTF. The CDR3, as DNA: TGTGCCAGCAGTTTACACTCGTCTGGGGCCAACGTCCTGACTTTC.

The chain couples TRBV19 to TRBJ2-2, with TRBD1 identical over 11 bases. Germline lookup yields CDR1 LNHDA and CDR2 SQIVND (reference sequence). The CDR3 totals 16 residues. The ends lost 5 bases at V and 6 bases at J; junction bases unmatched: 8. This CDR3 is CASSLIGTGGPGELFF. CDR3 nucleotides: TGTGCCAGTAGTCTAATCGGGACAGGGGGTCCCGGGGAGCTGTTTTTT.

The rearrangement joins TRBV9 to TRBJ2-2, with D possibly TRBD1 on 6 matching bases. Germline lookup yields CDR1 SGDLS and CDR2 YYNGEE. The CDR3 length is 13 residues. V dropped 4 bases and J dropped 7 bases, with 11 bases sitting between them. CDR3 bases: TGTGCCAGCAGCAAAACAGGGTTCGGGGAGCTGTTTTTT. Amino acid sequence: CASSKTGFGELFF.

This rearrangement joins TRBV2 to TRBJ1-2; D unclear. Germline assignment: CDR1 SNHLY and CDR2 FYNNEI. Trimming removed 8 bases at V and 5 bases at J, with 15 bases between. This CDR3 region has 13 residues. As DNA, the CDR3 is TGTGCCAGCGTCTATCAGCAGACTTATGGCTACACCTTC. It encodes CASVYQQTYGYTF.

The chain couples TRBV19 to TRBJ1-5; D call uncertain. V was cut by 6 bases and J by 6 bases, with 9 bases left in between. The CDR3 loop spans 12 amino acids. CDR1 and CDR2 from the germline V gene are LNHDA and SQIVND (reference sequence). Written as DNA, the CDR3 is TGTGCCAGTAGGTCCCTCGGTCAGCCCCAGCATTTT. Protein product: CASRSLGQPQHF.

This chain joins TRBV6-5 and TRBJ1-3; the match to TRBD1 covers 7 bases. Germline V lookup: CDR1 MNHEY, CDR2 SVGAGI. The CDR3 totals 15 residues. Trimming took 7 bases from V and 7 from J; bases not matched to a gene: 13. Written as DNA, the CDR3 is TGTGCCAGCAAGCGAGGGGGCAGGCTCGGGAACACCATATATTTT. This translates into CASKRGGRLGNTIYF.

The gene calls are TRBV5-1 and TRBJ2-3; TRBD2 matches at 7 bases. Germline CDR1 and CDR2: SGHRS and YFSETQ. The J segment lost 3 bases and the V segment lost 6 bases, leaving 10 bases of the junction unmatched. The CDR3 totals 15 residues. DNA for the CDR3: TGCGCCAGCACCCCGAGGACTAGGGTAACAGATACGCAGTATTTT. This translates into CASTPRTRVTDTQYF.

The chain recombines TRBV19 with TRBJ1-1; D gene uncertain. This CDR3 region has 14 residues. Germline V lookup: CDR1 LNHDA, CDR2 SQIVND (reference sequence). Trimming pared 7 bases from V and 8 bases from J, leaving 20 bases between. As DNA, the CDR3 is TGTGCCAGTACCATATTTCCCCAGGTAGGCGAAGCTTTCTTT. It specifies CASTIFPQVGEAFF.